Reported below is one T cell receptor beta chain. Its antigen is undetermined. An equimolar mix of two oligonucleotides served as the beta constant-region primer for TRBC1 and TRBC2. A 12-nucleotide UMI and the SP2 primer were added to the cDNA 3' end by oligonucleotide ligation. The ligated cDNA underwent four PCR rounds using SP2 and nested alpha and beta constant-region primers. One entry per CDR3 protein, called by TCRdb with MiXCR from the UMI-ligation and nested PCR reads. The sample lists 130,000 to 150,000 distinct CDR3 sequences, about 17% occurring once. The germline V gene encodes CDR1 DFQATT and CDR2 SNEGSKA (reference sequence). This CDR3 comprises 13 residues. The germline V and J ends were trimmed by 6 bases and 4 bases, with 12 bases remaining between them. These data are taken from a study of naive and memory T cell subsets. Study results and caveats: Expression changes during T cell differentiation may affect RNA-based TCR counts. Especially in CD8 cells, naive repertoires contained a few larger clonotypes, possibly CD45RA-re-expressing memory cells.

This chain connects TRBV20-1 to TRBJ2-2; D uncertain. The source of this sequence is a human donor in good health. Sequenced material: naive CD4+ T cells from blood. Here the CDR3 reads CSANKGPTGELFF. The CDR3, as DNA: TGCAGTGCAAACAAGGGCCCCACCGGGGAGCTGTTTTTT.